This TCR beta chain came from a study of shared T cell receptors in the human thymus. This clone was observed a handful of times. The CDR3 totals 15 residues. Germline V gene lookup returns CDR1 MDHEN and CDR2 SYDVKM. V gave up 5 bases and J gave up 7 bases; unmatched junction bases: 8. The protocol was immunoSEQ multiplex PCR, while the TCRdb copy is restricted to in-frame clones and leaves out a portion. The repertoire consists of about 610,000 clones, with over 75% occurring once and the leading ten covering around 0.0099%. A further study also used this sample, focusing on human thymus T cells. As reported in that work: Obtained as resections during corrective heart surgery, the thymus tissue was then studied. Thymic and blood repertoires seemed to favor certain V and J genes. Related studies found that unrelated individuals share highly overlapping thymic repertoires.

The sample consisted of thymocytes. The receptor's source is a boy less than two years old with a congenital heart defect. The chain uses TRBV28 and TRBJ2-2; 9 bases agree with TRBD1. The DNA for the CDR3 is TGTGCCAGCAGTGGGGACAGGGAAAAAGACGGGGAGCTGTTTTTT. Protein: CASSGDREKDGELFF.